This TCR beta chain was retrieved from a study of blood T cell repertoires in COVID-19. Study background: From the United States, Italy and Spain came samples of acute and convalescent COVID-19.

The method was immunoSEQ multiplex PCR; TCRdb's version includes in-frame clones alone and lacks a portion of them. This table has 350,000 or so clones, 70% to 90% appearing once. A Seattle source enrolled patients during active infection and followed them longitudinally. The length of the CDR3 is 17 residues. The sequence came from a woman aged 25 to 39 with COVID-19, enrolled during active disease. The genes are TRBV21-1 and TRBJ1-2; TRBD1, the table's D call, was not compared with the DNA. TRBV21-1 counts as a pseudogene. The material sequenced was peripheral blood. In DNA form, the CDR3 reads TGTGCCAGCAGCAAAACAGGGGCCGGGCAGGCCAACTATGGCTACACCTTC. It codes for CASSKTGAGQANYGYTF.